The 12 T cell receptor beta chains below were found in one sample sequenced in a study of CD8+ T cells in alopecia areata. Extracted from the samples, RNA was reverse transcribed into cDNA to serve as the sequencing template. Sequenced by immunoSEQ multiplex PCR; TCRdb stores in-frame clones only, minus some. The profile shows roughly 200,000 clones, 53% of them singletons. Treatment of the sample: oral pan-JAK inhibitor, 5-10 mg twice daily. The source was CD8+ T cells sorted from blood, collected at week 24, from a patient treated with tofacitinib. The receptor source for this set is a human donor with alopecia areata.

The chain uses TRBV5-6 and TRBJ1-5; D is uncertain. Germline-derived CDR1 and CDR2 are SGHDT and YYEEEE. The length of the CDR3 is 13 residues. Trimming shortened V by 4 bases and J by 6 bases, and 11 bases separated the two germline ends. The CDR3 region is CASSLTGFQPQHF. CDR3 in DNA: TGTGCCAGCAGCCTGACGGGGTTTCAGCCCCAGCATTTT.

The chain recombines TRBV4-1 with TRBJ2-7; TRBD1 might be the D (6 bases). The CDR3 has 13 amino acids. The V gene's germline CDR1 is MGHRA and CDR2 YSYEKL. Trimming stripped 8 bases from V and 2 bases from J, with 13 bases between. The CDR3 nucleotides read TGCGCCAGCGGCCTGGACAGCACCTACGAGCAGTACTTC. This encodes CASGLDSTYEQYF.

This clone occurred a few times. This chain joins TRBV11-2 and TRBJ1-2; D remains unclear. Trimming removed 0 bases from V and 8 bases from J, with 10 bases in between. The V gene's germline CDR1 is SGHAT and CDR2 FQNNGV. The length of the CDR3 is 13 residues. CDR3 sequence (DNA): TGTGCCAGCAGCTTAGATCCCGATTCAGGCTACACCTTC. Its translation: CASSLDPDSGYTF.

This sequence joins TRBV6-1 and TRBJ2-3; D remains ambiguous. CDR1 and CDR2 from the germline V gene are MNHNS and SASEGT. The CDR3 totals 15 residues. Trimming left V 2 bases short and J 1 base short, with 10 bases between. The CDR3 protein is CASSELSPGTDTQYF. The CDR3 coding sequence is TGTGCCAGCAGTGAATTATCCCCTGGCACAGATACGCAGTATTTT.

V gene TRBV7-2 combines with J gene TRBJ2-1; D is perhaps TRBD1 (5 bases). Germline lookup yields CDR1 SGHTA and CDR2 FQGNSA. The CDR3 runs to 15 residues. The V end lost 5 bases, the J end lost 4 bases, and 15 bases lay between the germline ends. The CDR3 sequence: CASSTGPSSYNEQFF. CDR3 nucleotides: TGTGCCAGCAGCACAGGACCGTCGAGTTACAATGAGCAGTTCTTC.

The rearrangement joins TRBV5-5 to TRBJ1-2; 7 bases line up with TRBD1. The CDR3 loop spans 15 amino acids. The junction had 8 bases not matched to a gene; V was cut back by 1 base and J by 5 bases. The germline CDR1 and CDR2 sequences are SGHKS and YYEKEE (reference sequence). The CDR3 protein is CASSLRQGEHYGYTF. CDR3 nucleotide sequence: TGTGCCAGCAGCTTGAGGCAGGGGGAACATTATGGCTACACCTTC.

This clone was counted between two and nine times. The chain has TRBV5-6 and TRBJ1-5; 7 bases line up with TRBD1. This CDR3 has 17 residues. V shed 0 bases, J shed 0 bases, and the junction held 6 bases outside the gene matches. Per germline, CDR1 SGHDT and CDR2 YYEEEE. The CDR3 here is CASSLGGQRYSNQPQHF. The CDR3 region has the DNA TGTGCCAGCAGCTTGGGGGGACAGAGGTATAGCAATCAGCCCCAGCATTTT.

This clone was observed a handful of times. The chain joins TRBV2 to TRBJ2-3; perhaps TRBD2 as D (7 bases). This CDR3 is 14 amino acids long. Trimming shortened V by 7 bases and J by 1 base, and 12 bases separated the two germline ends. Germline CDR1 reads SNHLY; CDR2 reads FYNNEI. The CDR3 here is CASTGGQGTDTQYF. The CDR3 DNA sequence: TGTGCCAGCACCGGGGGGCAGGGCACAGATACGCAGTATTTT.

This chain joins TRBV29-1 and TRBJ1-3; D is unclear. CDR1 is SQVTM, CDR2 ANQGSEA, per germline. Trimming took off 5 bases at V and 1 base at J, with 12 bases between the two ends. This CDR3 is built from 14 residues. The CDR3 DNA is TGCAGCGTTTTTTTAGGAGAATCTGGAAACACCATATATTTT. It encodes CSVFLGESGNTIYF.

The chain couples TRBV11-2 to TRBJ1-1; 7 bases line up with TRBD1. V was pared by 5 bases and J by 5 bases, with 8 bases of the junction left unmatched. The CDR3 spans 14 residues. CDR1 and CDR2 from the germline V gene are SGHAT and FQNNGV. CDR3 residues: CASSPIDRVTEAFF. CDR3 coding DNA: TGTGCCAGCAGCCCCATCGACAGGGTGACTGAAGCTTTCTTT.

The V call is TRBV7-2, the J call TRBJ2-3, with 9 bases fitting TRBD2. V shed 1 base, J shed 1 base, and the junction held 6 bases outside the gene matches. The V gene's germline CDR1 is SGHTA and CDR2 FQGNSA. CDR3 length equals 17 residues. CDR3 bases: TGTGCCAGCAGCTTAGTAAGCGGGGGGTTTGGCACAGATACGCAGTATTTT. It is translated as CASSLVSGGFGTDTQYF.

The rearrangement uses TRBV23-1 and TRBJ2-7; D perhaps matches TRBD2 (6 bases). TRBV23-1 is sorted into the ORF group, with uncertain function. The CDR3 runs to 14 residues. Trimming stripped 6 bases from V and 0 bases from J, with 12 bases between. The CDR3 sequence is CASSQVADSYEQYF. The DNA of the CDR3 is TGCGCCAGCAGCCAAGTAGCGGACTCCTACGAGCAGTACTTC.